The next 21 T cell receptor beta chains were all read from a single sample in a study of blood T cells in healthy people across ages. For the second PCR, which ran for 7 to 11 cycles, a sample-barcoded 5' primer and a J-beta primer mix were used. TCRdb called the 5' RACE reads again in MiXCR, with one record for every CDR3 protein. The sample contains some 1.1 million distinct CDR3 sequences, 35% to 40% of which appear only once. Sequencing was carried out using blood. The receptors were sampled from a man aged 18 to 29 in good health.

The V gene is TRBV6-1, the J gene TRBJ1-1, with D possibly matching TRBD1 (5 bases). With 3 bases removed from V and 1 base from J, the gap between germline ends came to 21 bases. The CDR3 extends over 18 amino acids. The V gene's germline CDR1 is MNHNS and CDR2 SASEGT. CDR3 coding DNA: TGTGCCAGCAGTGAGCCCACCCAGGGAAGCTGGGCGAACACTGAAGCTTTCTTT. As protein: CASSEPTQGSWANTEAFF.

The genes are TRBV2 and TRBJ2-4, with D unclear. The CDR3 loop spans 15 amino acids. Germline V gene lookup returns CDR1 SNHLY and CDR2 FYNNEI. Trimming took off 6 bases at V and 5 bases at J, with 17 bases between the two ends. The CDR3 loop is CASSVNKGSQNIQYF. CDR3 sequence (DNA): TGTGCCAGCAGCGTGAACAAGGGTTCCCAAAACATTCAGTACTTC.

On this clonotype itself: The junction departs from the called germline gene at one end, perhaps through a read error. The rearrangement links TRBV4-3 to TRBJ2-1; D is unclear. Germline values: CDR1 LGHNA, CDR2 YSLEER. CDR3 length: 14 amino acids. CDR3 protein: CASGQDLPYNEQFF. The CDR3 DNA is TGCGCCAGCGGCCAAGATCTGCCCTACAATGAGCAGTTCTTC.

The genes are TRBV9 and TRBJ2-3; TRBD2 matches at 7 bases. The CDR3 is made up of 15 amino acids. The germline V gene encodes CDR1 SGDLS and CDR2 YYNGEE. The V segment lost 3 bases and the J segment 1 base; nucleotides outside the gene matches: 5. In nucleotides, the CDR3 is TGTGCCAGCAGCGCTAGCGGTTGGGGCACAGATACGCAGTATTTT. It is translated as CASSASGWGTDTQYF. Full variable domain (outside the CDR3, taken from reference TRBV9 and TRBJ2-3): DSGVTQTPKHLITATGQRVTLRCSPRSGDLSVYWYQQSLDQGLQFLIQYYNGEERAKGNILERFSAQQFPDLHSELNLSSLELGDSALYFCASSASGWGTDTQYFGPGTRLTVL.

V gene TRBV20-1 combines with J gene TRBJ1-1, with D hard to call. This CDR3 has 15 residues. V lost 0 bases to trimming and J lost 1 base, with 12 bases between them. Germline lookup yields CDR1 DFQATT and CDR2 SNEGSKA (reference sequence). The DNA of the CDR3 is TGCAGTGCTAGAGATCTCAACGTGTCGAACACTGAAGCTTTCTTT. Translating it yields CSARDLNVSNTEAFF.

The rearrangement links TRBV5-1 to TRBJ2-1; D is uncertain. Trimming removed 4 bases at V and 9 bases at J, with 23 bases between. CDR1 is SGHRS and CDR2 is YFSETQ in the germline V gene. The CDR3 contains 16 residues. As DNA, the CDR3 is TGCGCCAGCAGCCCACGTGGTTGGGCCTATGTCCGTGAGCAGTTCTTC. Its protein product is CASSPRGWAYVREQFF. Supplemented by reference TRBV5-1 and TRBJ2-1, the full variable domain reads KAGVTQTPRYLIKTRGQQVTLSCSPISGHRSVSWYQQTPGQGLQFLFEYFSETQRNKGNFPGRFSGRQFSNSRSEMNVSTLELGDSALYLCASSPRGWAYVREQFFGPGTRLTVL.

The rearrangement uses TRBV6-5 and TRBJ1-1; D gene uncertain. V was clipped by 6 bases and J by 1 base, with 9 bases between them. Germline V gene lookup returns CDR1 MNHEY and CDR2 SVGAGI. The CDR3 covers 13 residues. CDR3 residues: CASSMTKNTEAFF. DNA for the CDR3: TGTGCCAGCAGCATGACCAAGAACACTGAAGCTTTCTTT.

The V and J genes are TRBV18 and TRBJ2-7; TRBD1 is a possible D gene (5 bases). This CDR3 is 13 amino acids long. V was clipped by 4 bases and J by 4 bases, with 11 bases between them. Germline lookup yields CDR1 KGHSH and CDR2 LQKENI. CDR3 region: CASSRSRGYEQYF. The CDR3 coding sequence is TGTGCCAGCTCACGGAGTAGGGGATACGAGCAGTACTTC.

The genes are TRBV6-2 or TRBV6-3 and TRBJ2-7; 10 nucleotides match TRBD1. Gene TRBJ2-5 matches the end of the DNA better, so the J call may be wrong. Germline lookup yields CDR1 MNHEY and CDR2 SVGEGT. This CDR3 contains 17 residues. The CDR3, as DNA: TGTGCCAGCAGTCCCCCAAAGGGACAGGGGCCCGAGGCGACCCAGTACTTC. Protein: CASSPPKGQGPEATQYF.

This chain uses TRBV20-1 with TRBJ2-1, with 7 bases matching TRBD1. CDR1 and CDR2 (germline): DFQATT, SNEGSKA (reference sequence). The CDR3 is 15 amino acids. Germline trimming cut 1 base from V and 6 bases from J; bases unmatched to any gene: 9. The CDR3 loop is CSARGDSLKGNEQFF. The CDR3 DNA reads as TGCAGTGCTAGAGGGGACAGTTTAAAGGGCAATGAGCAGTTCTTC.

This clonotype turned up a few times. The chain is built from TRBV4-3 and TRBJ2-3, with D uncertain. This CDR3 has 16 amino acids. V gave up 0 bases and J gave up 2 bases, with 12 bases separating them. Germline values: CDR1 LGHNA, CDR2 YSLEER. CDR3 DNA sequence: TGCGCCAGCAGCCAAGACGGTCCCGGCCCCACAGATACGCAGTATTTT. Its translation is CASSQDGPGPTDTQYF.

J is TRBJ2-3 and V is TRBV11-3; TRBD1 might be the D (5 bases). Germline CDR1 and CDR2: SGHNT and YENEEA. V was cut by 3 bases and J by 6 bases, with 13 bases left in between. The length of the CDR3 is 14 residues. The CDR3 protein is CASSLEGAPDTQYF. The CDR3, as DNA: TGTGCCAGCAGCTTGGAAGGGGCCCCGGATACGCAGTATTTT.

The V gene is TRBV5-1, the J gene TRBJ2-5; 9 nucleotides agree with TRBD1. J was trimmed by 3 bases and V by 6 bases; bases with no gene match: 9. The CDR3 runs to 15 residues. Germline values: CDR1 SGHRS, CDR2 YFSETQ. Here the CDR3 reads CASTLGQGLEETQYF. As DNA, the CDR3 is TGCGCCAGCACGCTCGGACAGGGGTTGGAAGAGACCCAGTACTTC.

There are a few counts of this clonotype. The chain couples TRBV12-3 or TRBV12-4 to TRBJ2-1; D is ambiguous. The ends were cut back, 4 bases at V and 0 bases at J, with 10 bases in the middle. The CDR3 runs to 15 residues. The CDR3 DNA follows: TGTGCCAGCAGTTCCCTATACGGCTCCTACAATGAGCAGTTCTTC. Translating gives CASSSLYGSYNEQFF.

This clonotype was recorded only once. This chain connects TRBV9 to TRBJ2-7; D tentatively reads TRBD1 or TRBD2 (5 bases each). Trimming cost V 5 bases and J 7 bases, with 19 bases left between them. The CDR3 consists of 14 residues. CDR1 is SGDLS and CDR2 is YYNGEE in the germline V gene. The CDR3 loop is CASSPWDLYNEQYF. The CDR3 DNA reads TGTGCCAGCAGTCCGTGGGACCTATACAATGAGCAGTACTTC. Full variable domain (remainder filled in from reference TRBV9 and TRBJ2-7): DSGVTQTPKHLITATGQRVTLRCSPRSGDLSVYWYQQSLDQGLQFLIQYYNGEERAKGNILERFSAQQFPDLHSELNLSSLELGDSALYFCASSPWDLYNEQYFGPGTRLTVT.

The chain recombines TRBV27 with TRBJ2-2; 8 bases line up with TRBD1. The CDR3 is made up of 16 amino acids. Trimming at V came to 5 bases and at J to 4 bases, leaving 9 bases not matched to a gene. Looked up from germline, CDR1 is MNHEY and CDR2 is SMNVEV (reference sequence). The CDR3 DNA follows: TGTGCCAGCAGTCTAGGACAGGGCGTTAGCACCGGGGAGCTGTTTTTT. Its translation is CASSLGQGVSTGELFF.

With respect to this clonotype: The germline gene is not matched at one end of the junction; a read error may be the cause. The gene calls are TRBV2 and TRBJ1-4; TRBD1 might be the D (6 bases). This CDR3 has 15 amino acids. The germline gives CDR1 SNHLY, CDR2 FYNNEI. The CDR3 region has the DNA TGTGCCAGCAGTGAGGGGGGCTCGGCTAATGAAAAACTGGTTTTT. It codes for CASSEGGSANEKLVF. The whole variable domain, remainder taken from reference TRBV2 and TRBJ1-4, is EPEVTQTPSHQVTQMGQEVILRCVPISNHLYFYWYRQILGQKVEFLVSFYNNEISEKSEIFDDQFSVERPDGSNFTLKIRSTKLEDSAMYFCASSEGGSANEKLVFGSGTQLSVL.

This sequence joins TRBV7-3 and TRBJ2-6, with a possible D match to TRBD2 (5 bases). Germline CDR1 SGHTA, CDR2 FQGTGA. The CDR3 has 16 residues. Trimming removed 1 base at V and 2 bases at J, with 9 bases between. CDR3 sequence reads: CASSLNPGTGANVLTF. For the CDR3, the DNA is TGTGCCAGCAGCTTAAATCCCGGGACTGGGGCCAACGTCCTGACTTTC.

The J gene is TRBJ2-3, the V gene TRBV12-3 or TRBV12-4; TRBD2 is a possible D gene (6 bases). Trimming cost V 5 bases and J 2 bases, with 20 bases left between them. This CDR3 comprises 17 residues. CDR3 in amino acids: CASSGAGGVTTTDTQYF. CDR3 coding DNA: TGTGCCAGCAGTGGAGCCGGCGGGGTTACTACCACAGATACGCAGTATTTT.

This clonotype was seen at least ten times. The J gene is TRBJ1-2, the V gene TRBV25-1; the D gene is possibly TRBD1 (5 bases). The CDR3 has 12 residues. Trimming pared 6 bases from V and 8 bases from J, leaving 13 bases between. The germline gives CDR1 MGHDK, CDR2 SYGVNS. The CDR3: CASRTGGSGYTF. The CDR3 DNA sequence: TGTGCCAGCAGGACTGGGGGTTCCGGCTACACCTTC.

A single count supports this clonotype. The chain uses TRBV6-2 or TRBV6-3 and TRBJ2-5, with a tentative D call TRBD2 (5 bases). The J call may be incorrect, as the DNA end agrees better with TRBJ2-7. This CDR3 comprises 12 residues. The germline gives CDR1 MNHEY, CDR2 SVGEGT. The CDR3 reads CASIYTRDEQYF. The DNA of the CDR3 is TGTGCCAGCATTTATACGCGGGACGAGCAGTACTTC.